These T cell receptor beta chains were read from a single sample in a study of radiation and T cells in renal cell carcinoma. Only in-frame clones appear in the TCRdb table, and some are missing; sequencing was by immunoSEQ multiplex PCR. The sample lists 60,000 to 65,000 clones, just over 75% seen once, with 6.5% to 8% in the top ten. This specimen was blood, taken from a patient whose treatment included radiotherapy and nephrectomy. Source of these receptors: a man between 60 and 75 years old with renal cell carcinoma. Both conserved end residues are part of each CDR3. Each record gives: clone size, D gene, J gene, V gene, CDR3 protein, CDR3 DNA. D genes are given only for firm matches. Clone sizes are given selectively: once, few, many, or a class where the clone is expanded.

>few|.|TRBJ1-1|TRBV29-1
CSVAPSNTEAFF
TGCAGCGTTGCTCCTTCGAACACTGAAGCTTTCTTT
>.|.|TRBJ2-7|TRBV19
CASSIDGAAYEQYF
TGTGCCAGTAGTATAGACGGAGCCGCCTACGAGCAGTACTTC
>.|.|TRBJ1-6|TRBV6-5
CASSIGGAGSPLHF
TGTGCCAGCAGTATCGGTGGGGCGGGTTCACCCCTCCACTTT
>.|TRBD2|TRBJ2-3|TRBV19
CASLPSGGAKDTQYF
TGTGCCAGCCTCCCTAGCGGGGGGGCCAAGGATACGCAGTATTTT
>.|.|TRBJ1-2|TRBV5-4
CASSFGGEWYGYTF
TGTGCCAGCAGCTTCGGGGGTGAGTGGTATGGCTACACCTTC
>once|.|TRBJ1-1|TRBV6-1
CASRVGRLNTEAFF
TGTGCCAGCAGAGTTGGACGTCTGAACACTGAAGCTTTCTTT
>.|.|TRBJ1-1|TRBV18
CASSPPLGGAPEAFF
TGTGCCAGCTCACCACCGTTGGGAGGTGCTCCCGAAGCTTTCTTT
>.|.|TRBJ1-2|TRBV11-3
CASSATVDYGYTF
TGTGCCAGCAGCGCGACAGTCGACTATGGCTACACCTTC
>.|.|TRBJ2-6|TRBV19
CASSIPGANVLTF
TGTGCCAGTAGTATACCTGGGGCCAACGTCCTGACTTTC
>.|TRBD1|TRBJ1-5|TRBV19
CASSIAPDRDGNQPQHF
TGTGCCAGTAGTATAGCCCCCGACAGGGACGGCAATCAGCCCCAGCATTTT
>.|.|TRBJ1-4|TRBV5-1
CASMLGDFTTNEKLFF
TGCGCCAGCATGTTGGGAGACTTCACAACTAATGAAAAACTGTTTTTT
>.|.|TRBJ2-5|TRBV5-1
CASSLALIQETQYF
TGCGCCAGCAGCTTGGCTCTGATTCAAGAGACCCAGTACTTC
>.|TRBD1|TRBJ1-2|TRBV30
CAWSGQGLGGYTF
TGTGCCTGGAGTGGACAGGGGCTCGGTGGCTACACCTTC
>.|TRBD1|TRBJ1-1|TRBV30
CAWVSGTGSLGAFF
TGTGCCTGGGTGTCGGGGACAGGGAGTCTGGGAGCTTTCTTT
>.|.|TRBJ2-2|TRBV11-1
CASSLRGAAREELFF
TGTGCCAGCAGCTTACGGGGGGCCGCCCGGGAGGAGCTGTTTTTT
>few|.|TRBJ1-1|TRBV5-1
CASSVNSGQTEAFF
TGCGCCAGCAGCGTTAACTCCGGACAGACTGAAGCTTTCTTT
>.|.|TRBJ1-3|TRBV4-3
CASSQDRGLFSGNTIYF
TGCGCCAGCAGCCAAGACCGCGGCCTATTCTCTGGAAACACCATATATTTT
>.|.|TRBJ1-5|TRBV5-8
CASSSGAYPISNQPQHF
TGTGCCAGCAGCTCGGGGGCTTATCCCATTAGCAATCAGCCCCAGCATTTT
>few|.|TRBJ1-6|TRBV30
CAWSGGRGITGSYNSPLHF
TGTGCCTGGAGTGGAGGGAGGGGGATTACGGGCTCCTATAATTCACCCCTCCACTTT
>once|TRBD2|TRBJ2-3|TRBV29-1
CSTSPGLAGVSTDTQYF
TGCAGCACGTCCCCGGGACTAGCGGGGGTTAGCACAGATACGCAGTATTTT
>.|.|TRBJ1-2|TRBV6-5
CASSYEGPDDYGYTF
TGTGCCAGCAGTTACGAGGGGCCAGACGACTATGGCTACACCTTC